The rows below give T cell receptor beta chains drawn from one sample of a study of shared clonotypes between healthy human individuals. The protocol was immunoSEQ multiplex PCR, while the TCRdb copy is restricted to in-frame clones and leaves out a portion. Here the sample spans about 2.1 million clones, around 93% being singletons. The sample taken for sequencing was naive CD8+ T cells from PBMCs. These receptors were obtained from a man between 18 and 29 years old in good health. Some clones in this sample may be carry-over from other donors' samples. The CDR3 runs from the conserved cysteine through the conserved F or W. The D gene is left open where the match is weak. Only part of the rows carry a size: once, few, many, or a class if the clone is expanded.

cdr3_nt,cdr3_aa,d_call,j_call,clone_size,v_call
TGTGCCAGCAGCTTCGTAACAGGGGCTGGAAACACCATATATTTT,CASSFVTGAGNTIYF,TRBD1,TRBJ1-3,.,TRBV7-2
TGCGCCAGCAGGAAGACAGGGGACACTGAAGCTTTCTTT,CASRKTGDTEAFF,TRBD1,TRBJ1-1,.,TRBV5-1
TGTGCCAGCAGTGTGAGCACCAATCACTATGGCTACACCTTC,CASSVSTNHYGYTF,.,TRBJ1-2,.,TRBV2
TGTGCCAGCAGCTTAGCTAGCGGGACTTACAATGAGCAGTTCTTC,CASSLASGTYNEQFF,TRBD2,TRBJ2-1,.,TRBV7-8
TGTGCCAGCTTAACAGGGGGCGCGGTGGAGACCCAGTACTTC,CASLTGGAVETQYF,.,TRBJ2-5,.,TRBV21-1
TGTGCCAGCAGCCAAGTGTCCCGACAGCGGACCTCGAACACTGAAGCTTTCTTT,CASSQVSRQRTSNTEAFF,.,TRBJ1-1,few,TRBV4-2
TGTGCCAGTAGCCAGGTCGTCGCGAACACCGGGGAGCTGTTTTTT,CASSQVVANTGELFF,.,TRBJ2-2,.,TRBV19
TGTGCCAGCAGTCCCCGACCGGGGAACTTGCAGTTCTTC,CASSPRPGNLQFF,.,TRBJ2-1,.,TRBV6-4
TGTGCCAGCAGTTTAGTGCAGGGGGCAGGTCTGGCTTTCTTT,CASSLVQGAGLAFF,TRBD1,TRBJ1-1,.,TRBV28
TGTGCCAGCAGCCGGACAAATAGCAATCAGCCCCAGCATTTT,CASSRTNSNQPQHF,.,TRBJ1-5,.,TRBV6-5
TGTGCCAGCAGCTTTACCGAGGGGCTCTATGGCTACACCTTC,CASSFTEGLYGYTF,.,TRBJ1-2,.,TRBV11-1
TGTGCCAGCAGCCAAGAGGACAGGGGGTTCAATCAGCCCCAGCATTTT,CASSQEDRGFNQPQHF,TRBD1,TRBJ1-5,once,TRBV4-2
TGTGCCAGCAATTCAGGGAGGGCCATCCACGAGCAGTACTTC,CASNSGRAIHEQYF,TRBD2,TRBJ2-7,.,TRBV6-1
TGTGCCAGTAACACTAAGGTAGGGGGAGGCTACGAGCAGTACTTC,CASNTKVGGGYEQYF,.,TRBJ2-7,once,TRBV19
TGTGCCAGCAGTTTCGTGTGGCAGGGGGCAAGACAGCCCCAGCATTTT,CASSFVWQGARQPQHF,TRBD1,TRBJ1-5,.,TRBV28
TGTGCCAGTAGTATAGCTAGGAGTGGCAACGAGCAGTACTTC,CASSIARSGNEQYF,.,TRBJ2-7,.,TRBV19
TGCGCCAGCAGTCAACATCCCAGACTAGCGAGCACAGATACGCAGTATTTT,CASSQHPRLASTDTQYF,TRBD2,TRBJ2-3,once,TRBV23-1
TGCGCCAGCAGCTTGAGGCCGGGACAGGGGCCCGAAGAGACCCAGTACTTC,CASSLRPGQGPEETQYF,TRBD1,TRBJ2-5,.,TRBV5-1
TGTGCCAGCAGCCCTAGAGCGGGAGGGCCCAAAGACAATGAGCAGTTCTTC,CASSPRAGGPKDNEQFF,TRBD2,TRBJ2-1,.,TRBV4-2
TGTGCCAGCAGCTTGGACAGGGCTAGCACAGATACGCAGTATTTT,CASSLDRASTDTQYF,TRBD1,TRBJ2-3,.,TRBV7-3
TGTGCCAGCAGCCCCCCAGTGGCTGTAGGCCGGGCCTACGAGCAGTACTTC,CASSPPVAVGRAYEQYF,.,TRBJ2-7,once,TRBV7-9
TGTGCCAGCAGCGCCGACAGAGGCTACACCTTC,CASSADRGYTF,.,TRBJ1-2,.,TRBV5-4
TGTGCCAGCAGCCCTCCCACAGGGGGCCATGGCTACACCTTC,CASSPPTGGHGYTF,TRBD1,TRBJ1-2,.,TRBV6-5
TGTGCCAGCAACCGGGACAGATTCTACGAGCAGTACTTC,CASNRDRFYEQYF,TRBD1,TRBJ2-7,.,TRBV7-9
TGTGCCAGCAGCTTCAGCGAGCACTACGAGCAGTACTTC,CASSFSEHYEQYF,.,TRBJ2-7,.,TRBV7-9
TGCGCCAGCCGAGTCGGTTTGGGGAGGAATGAAAAACTGTTTTTT,CASRVGLGRNEKLFF,.,TRBJ1-4,.,TRBV5-1
TGTGCCAGCAGTTTGCCCGCGGGGGGGGGCTATGGCTACACCTTC,CASSLPAGGGYGYTF,.,TRBJ1-2,.,TRBV28
TGTGCCAGCTCGCCGGCTAGCGGGAGGGCCTGGAATGAGCAGTTCTTC,CASSPASGRAWNEQFF,TRBD2,TRBJ2-1,.,TRBV18
TGTGCCAGCAGCCAAGCTCCAGGGGCTGACTATGGCTACACCTTC,CASSQAPGADYGYTF,.,TRBJ1-2,.,TRBV14
TGTGCCAGCAGTTTATTCCGAGCTAGTGTTGAAGCTTTCTTT,CASSLFRASVEAFF,.,TRBJ1-1,.,TRBV28
TGTGCCAGCGCGGAAAGGATCAGTCAGCCCCAGCATTTT,CASAERISQPQHF,.,TRBJ1-5,.,TRBV27
TGTGCCAGCATCCTGGGGTTAGCCAAAAACATTCAGTACTTC,CASILGLAKNIQYF,.,TRBJ2-4,.,TRBV7-3
TGTGCCAGCAGCCTCGGGGGGCGCACTGAAGCTTTCTTT,CASSLGGRTEAFF,.,TRBJ1-1,.,TRBV9
TGTGCCAGCAGCTTGGAAGTCAGACAGCCCTCCTACGAGCAGTACTTC,CASSLEVRQPSYEQYF,.,TRBJ2-7,.,TRBV5-5
TGTGCCAGCAGTTTGGACATCAGAACAACTGAAGCTTTCTTT,CASSLDIRTTEAFF,.,TRBJ1-1,.,TRBV28
TGTGCCAGCAGCCAGGGACAGGCCTCAACTAATGAAAAACTGTTTTTT,CASSQGQASTNEKLFF,TRBD1,TRBJ1-4,.,TRBV9
TGCAGCGTTATTACCCATTCGGACAGTTATGGCTACACCTTC,CSVITHSDSYGYTF,.,TRBJ1-2,.,TRBV29-1
TGTGCCAGCAGCTTGGGAGCGTTGGATTACAATGAGCAGTTCTTC,CASSLGALDYNEQFF,.,TRBJ2-1,.,TRBV5-4
TGTGCCAGCAGCGTAGCTACCGGGACGGGGTCCTACAATGAGCAGTTCTTC,CASSVATGTGSYNEQFF,.,TRBJ2-1,.,TRBV9
TGTGCCAGCAGTTTATTCTTCAACACTGAAGCTTTCTTT,CASSLFFNTEAFF,.,TRBJ1-1,.,TRBV28
TGTGCCAGTAGTCCCACGGGACAGGGAAATCAGCCCCAGCATTTT,CASSPTGQGNQPQHF,TRBD1,TRBJ1-5,.,TRBV19
TGTGCCAGTGCACTAATGAACACTGAAGCTTTCTTT,CASALMNTEAFF,.,TRBJ1-1,.,TRBV5-6
TGTGCCAGCAGTTTCGGGTTTATGAACACTGAAGCTTTCTTT,CASSFGFMNTEAFF,.,TRBJ1-1,.,TRBV27
TGCAGCGCAGTTCCAGGGGGCAGTTCCGGAGAGACCCAGTACTTC,CSAVPGGSSGETQYF,TRBD1,TRBJ2-5,.,TRBV29-1
TGTGCCAGCACTGACGGGGCGGGAGGGTATCTCGATGAGCAGTTCTTC,CASTDGAGGYLDEQFF,TRBD2,TRBJ2-1,.,TRBV25-1
TGTGCCAGCAGCCCCACCCCCCCCGGAGAGACCCAGTACTTC,CASSPTPPGETQYF,.,TRBJ2-5,.,TRBV4-2
TGCAGCGTTGAAGGGACTAGCGGGGGCACCGGGGAGCTGTTTTTT,CSVEGTSGGTGELFF,TRBD2,TRBJ2-2,.,TRBV29-1